These 28 T cell receptor beta chains were sequenced from one sample in a study of blood T cell repertoires in COVID-19. Produced via immunoSEQ multiplex PCR; TCRdb's table is partial and in-frame only. The table lists some 220,000 clones, 70% to 90% of them singletons, with around 2.5% in the top ten. The sequenced sample consisted of peripheral blood. Receptors were obtained from a woman in her seventies with COVID-19, enrolled during active disease.

The sample holds one count of this clone. The chain links TRBV7-2 to TRBJ1-5, with D maybe TRBD1 (5 bases). CDR3 length: 14 residues. Between the trimmed V and J ends, which lost 5 bases and 2 bases, there was a span of 10 bases. Germline V gene lookup returns CDR1 SGHTA and CDR2 FQGNSA. As DNA, the CDR3 is TGTGCCAGCAGCCCCCAAGGGGGCAATCAGCCCCAGCATTTT. Protein product: CASSPQGGNQPQHF.

The V gene is TRBV19, the J gene TRBJ1-5; D possibly corresponds to TRBD1 (5 bases). The CDR3 is 15 residues long. Per germline, CDR1 LNHDA and CDR2 SQIVND (reference sequence). Trimming pared 7 bases from V and 2 bases from J, leaving 15 bases between. The DNA of the CDR3 is TGTGCCAGTACCAAGGGGAAGCAGGGCAATCAGCCCCAGCATTTT. Protein: CASTKGKQGNQPQHF.

The rearrangement uses TRBV11-3 and TRBJ1-6, with a weak D call TRBD1 (5 bases). The V gene's germline CDR1 is SGHNT and CDR2 YENEEA. The CDR3 extends over 15 amino acids. V lost 1 base to trimming and J lost 4 bases, with 8 bases between them. CDR3 DNA sequence: TGTGCCAGCAGCTTAGCCCAGGGTTATAATTCACCCCTCCACTTT. Protein sequence: CASSLAQGYNSPLHF. Complete variable domain (other parts from reference TRBV11-3 and TRBJ1-6): EAGVVQSPRYKIIEKKQPVAFWCNPISGHNTLYWYLQNLGQGPELLIRYENEEAVDDSQLPKDRFSAERLKGVDSTLKIQPAELGDSAVYLCASSLAQGYNSPLHFGNGTRLTVT.

The chain couples TRBV3-1 (or the pseudogene TRBV3-2) to TRBJ1-4, with D perhaps matching TRBD1 (5 bases). V lost 1 base to trimming and J lost 8 bases, with 11 bases between them. The CDR3 covers 14 residues. The germline V gene encodes CDR1 LGHDT and CDR2 YNNKEL (reference sequence). The CDR3 DNA follows: TGTGCCAGCAGCCAAGGGGGGGGGACCGAAAAACTGTTTTTT. It is translated as CASSQGGGTEKLFF.

About this clone itself: The junction differs from germline at one of its ends, possibly a read error. The chain couples TRBV6-5 to TRBJ1-1, with 8 bases lining up with TRBD1. The V gene's germline CDR1 is MNHEY and CDR2 SVGAGI. The CDR3 extends over 13 amino acids. The CDR3 reads CACRGLGTSEAFF. The CDR3 DNA reads as TGTGCCTGCAGGGGGCTTGGAACCTCTGAAGCTTTCTTT.

V is TRBV24-1 and J is TRBJ2-1; TRBD1 is a possible D gene (6 bases). Germline V lookup: CDR1 KGHDR, CDR2 SFDVKD. Trimming shortened V by 8 bases and J by 8 bases, and 21 bases separated the two germline ends. CDR3 length: 15 residues. CDR3 DNA: TGTGCCACCACTCGGACAGAAACCCCTCATTATGAGCAGTTCTTC. Translating gives CATTRTETPHYEQFF.

The J gene is TRBJ2-7, the V gene TRBV14; 9 bases match TRBD1. CDR3 size: 14 residues. The V gene end was trimmed by 3 bases and the J gene end by 3 bases; junction bases not matched to a gene: 3. CDR1 and CDR2 (germline): SGHDN, FVKESK. The CDR3 loop is CASSHPGQGYEQYF. The CDR3 DNA reads TGTGCCAGCAGCCACCCGGGACAGGGCTACGAGCAGTACTTC. Full variable domain (missing parts from reference TRBV14 and TRBJ2-7): EAGVTQFPSHSVIEKGQTVTLRCDPISGHDNLYWYRRVMGKEIKFLLHFVKESKQDESGMPNNRFLAERTGGTYSTLKVQPAELEDSGVYFCASSHPGQGYEQYFGPGTRLTVT.

This chain links TRBV3-1 (or the pseudogene TRBV3-2) with TRBJ2-5; 8 nucleotides align to TRBD2. V lost 3 bases, J lost 4 bases, and 4 bases stayed unmatched. The CDR3 loop spans 14 amino acids. The germline gives CDR1 LGHDT, CDR2 YNNKEL (reference sequence). CDR3 DNA: TGTGCCAGCAGCCATAGCGGGGCGGGAGAGACCCAGTACTTC. Residues: CASSHSGAGETQYF.

The chain employs TRBV5-8 and TRBJ1-6, with 7 bases that match TRBD1. V lost 5 bases, J lost 7 bases, and 9 bases stayed unmatched. Germline values: CDR1 SGHTS, CDR2 YDEGEE. The CDR3 extends over 15 amino acids. CDR3 nucleotides: TGTGCCAGCAGACAATACAGGGGTTGGAATTCACCCCTCCACTTT. Residues: CASRQYRGWNSPLHF.

The chain employs TRBV7-2 and TRBJ1-3; the D is unclear. V lost 6 bases, J lost 4 bases, and 10 bases lay in between. This CDR3 contains 13 residues. The germline V gene has CDR1 SGHTA and CDR2 FQGNSA. The CDR3 spells CASSSGSGNTIYF. CDR3 nucleotide sequence: TGTGCCAGCAGTAGCGGTTCCGGAAACACCATATATTTT.

This chain connects TRBV29-1 to TRBJ1-2; 9 bases fit TRBD1. The germline V gene has CDR1 SQVTM and CDR2 ANQGSEA. The CDR3 has 15 residues. Germline trimming cut 7 bases from V and 0 bases from J; bases unmatched to any gene: 9. The CDR3 sequence: CSAPDRGPSNYGYTF. In DNA form, the CDR3 reads TGCAGCGCACCGGACAGGGGTCCTTCTAACTATGGCTACACCTTC.

The rearrangement uses TRBV7-2 and TRBJ2-1; D unresolved. With 0 bases removed from V and 5 bases from J, the gap between germline ends came to 8 bases. There are 14 residues in the CDR3. The germline V gene has CDR1 SGHTA and CDR2 FQGNSA. The CDR3 loop reads CASSLAYRNNEQFF. In DNA form, the CDR3 reads TGTGCCAGCAGCTTAGCGTACAGAAACAATGAGCAGTTCTTC.

The chain couples TRBV5-6 to TRBJ1-4, with 10 bases that match TRBD1. CDR1 SGHDT and CDR2 YYEEEE come from the germline V gene. Germline trimming cut 3 bases from V and 2 bases from J; bases unmatched to any gene: 10. There are 18 residues in the CDR3. CDR3: CASSSMTDRGVTNEKLFF. The DNA of the CDR3 is TGTGCCAGCAGCTCCATGACGGACAGGGGGGTGACTAATGAAAAACTGTTTTTT.

This chain joins TRBV3-1 (or the pseudogene TRBV3-2) and TRBJ2-1; a weak D match, TRBD2 (7 bases). Between the trimmed V and J ends, which lost 2 bases and 2 bases, there was a span of 19 bases. The CDR3 is made up of 18 amino acids. Germline V gene lookup returns CDR1 LGHDT and CDR2 YNNKEL (reference sequence). The CDR3 nucleotides read TGTGCCAGCAGCCAATCCTCGGGGCGGGGGCTAACCTACAATGAGCAGTTCTTC. This sequence encodes CASSQSSGRGLTYNEQFF.

The rearrangement uses TRBV7-6 and TRBJ1-3; D might be TRBD1 (6 bases). The CDR3 covers 16 residues. V shed 5 bases and J shed 4 bases, with 18 bases lying between them. Germline V CDR1 and CDR2: SGHVS, FNYEAQ. The CDR3 loop is CASSGRGHGWGNTIYF. CDR3 nucleotide sequence: TGTGCCAGCAGCGGCCGGGGACACGGATGGGGAAACACCATATATTTT.

The V gene is TRBV5-4, the J gene TRBJ2-7; TRBD2 matches 11 bases. The CDR3 is 15 amino acids. V lost 3 bases, J lost 2 bases, and 4 bases stayed unmatched. Germline V lookup: CDR1 SGHNT, CDR2 YYREEE (reference sequence). The CDR3 loop reads CASSSGLAGPYEQYF. The CDR3 nucleotides are TGTGCCAGCAGCTCTGGACTAGCGGGTCCCTACGAGCAGTACTTC.

The chain uses TRBV9 and TRBJ2-2; possibly TRBD2 for D (5 bases). V was clipped by 1 base and J by 5 bases, with 12 bases between them. The germline V gene encodes CDR1 SGDLS and CDR2 YYNGEE. This CDR3 spans 15 amino acids. CDR3 sequence: CASSVSGEDTGELFF. The CDR3 DNA is TGTGCCAGCAGCGTATCCGGGGAAGATACCGGGGAGCTGTTTTTT.

V usage is TRBV19 and J usage is TRBJ2-6; D not resolved. Per the germline V gene, CDR1 is LNHDA and CDR2 is SQIVND (reference sequence). Trimming shortened V by 5 bases and J by 5 bases, and 25 bases separated the two germline ends. The CDR3 spans 19 residues. The CDR3 DNA sequence: TGTGCCAGTAGTTCGGCCGGATTAACCCTGAATAGCTGGGCCAACGTCCTGACTTTC. Its protein product is CASSSAGLTLNSWANVLTF.

The rearrangement joins TRBV7-6 to TRBJ2-2; tentative D call: TRBD2 (5 bases). Germline V gene sequence: CDR1 SGHVS, CDR2 FNYEAQ. The CDR3 runs 16 residues. Trimming pared 5 bases from V and 4 bases from J, leaving 17 bases between. The CDR3 loop reads CASSKDSKRGTGELFF. The CDR3 region has the DNA TGTGCCAGCAGCAAGGACTCTAAACGGGGCACCGGGGAGCTGTTTTTT.

CDR3 in DNA: TGTGCCAGCAGACCGAACAGGGAGGGACGCACTGAAGCTTTCTTT. Protein: CASRPNREGRTEAFF. V is TRBV4-2 and J is TRBJ1-1, with a weak D call TRBD1 (6 bases). The V and J ends lost 6 bases and 4 bases respectively, with 18 bases between them. The germline CDR1 and CDR2 sequences are LGHNA and YNFKEQ. There are 15 residues in the CDR3.

The genes are TRBV7-2 and TRBJ2-3; D ambiguous. CDR3 length: 15 residues. V dropped 2 bases and J dropped 3 bases, with 12 bases sitting between them. Germline-derived CDR1 and CDR2 are SGHTA and FQGNSA. The CDR3 region is CASSLQVHGTDTQYF. CDR3 bases: TGTGCCAGCAGCTTACAAGTTCACGGGACAGATACGCAGTATTTT.

V gene TRBV18 combines with J gene TRBJ1-3; 10 nucleotides agree with TRBD1. Trimming took 0 bases from V and 6 from J; bases not matched to a gene: 11. The CDR3 runs to 18 residues. From germline, CDR1 is KGHSH and CDR2 LQKENI. The CDR3 region has the DNA TGTGCCAGCTCACCACCTCATGCCGGGACAGGGGCCTTAAACACCATATATTTT. This sequence encodes CASSPPHAGTGALNTIYF.

The genes are TRBV30 and TRBJ2-1, with TRBD1 identical over 8 bases. CDR3 length: 15 amino acids. With V trimmed by 4 bases and J by 8 bases, 13 bases remained unmatched. From germline, CDR1 is GTSNPN and CDR2 SVGIG (reference sequence). The CDR3 region has the DNA TGTGCCTGGACCGTTGGACAGGGAAATTTCGATGAGCAGTTCTTC. This translates into CAWTVGQGNFDEQFF.

The chain joins TRBV19 to TRBJ1-2; 7 positions agree with TRBD1. CDR3 length: 15 amino acids. With V trimmed by 5 bases and J by 7 bases, 13 bases remained unmatched. CDR1 is LNHDA and CDR2 is SQIVND in the germline V gene (reference sequence). The CDR3, as DNA: TGTGCCAGTAGTCCCCCTACAGGGGCCACGCTTGGCTACACCTTC. It encodes CASSPPTGATLGYTF.

The gene calls are TRBV6-5 and TRBJ1-5; D is uncertain. V was clipped by 7 bases and J by 3 bases, with 13 bases between them. The germline CDR1 and CDR2 sequences are MNHEY and SVGAGI. The CDR3 totals 14 residues. CDR3 coding DNA: TGTGCCAGCAACGAAGTCCAGGTCAATCAGCCCCAGCATTTT. Its protein product is CASNEVQVNQPQHF.

CDR3 protein: CAISRDREAYGYTF. The CDR3 region has the DNA TGTGCCATCAGTAGAGACAGGGAAGCCTATGGCTACACCTTC. The chain uses TRBV10-3 and TRBJ1-2; the match to TRBD1 covers 7 bases. Germline V gene data show CDR1 as ENHRY and CDR2 as SYGVKD. The V and J ends lost 5 bases and 4 bases, in that order; junction bases with no gene match: 7. The CDR3 has 14 amino acids.

The chain carries TRBV5-1 and TRBJ1-4, with D perhaps TRBD1 (5 bases). V dropped 0 bases and J dropped 3 bases, with 9 bases sitting between them. Germline CDR1 SGHRS, CDR2 YFSETQ. The CDR3 sequence is 15 residues long. The chain's CDR3 is CASSLVGGANEKLFF. DNA for the CDR3: TGCGCCAGCAGCTTGGTCGGGGGAGCTAATGAAAAACTGTTTTTT.

CDR3 loop: CASSLGPGEEKLFF. The DNA for the CDR3 is TGCGCCAGCAGCTTGGGACCGGGGGAAGAAAAACTGTTTTTT. The chain links TRBV5-1 to TRBJ1-4; possible D gene TRBD1, 5 bases. There are 14 residues in the CDR3. CDR1 SGHRS and CDR2 YFSETQ come from the germline V gene. V shed 0 bases and J shed 8 bases, with 11 bases lying between them.